The sample holds a few counts of the clone carrying this TCR beta chain. The entry originates in a study of T cells in Graves' hyperthyroidism and ophthalmopathy. The TCR beta CDR3 regions underwent amplification using RNA transcripts as the source. First-round RT-PCR with HTBI primers amplified the TCR CDR3 region. TCRdb recomputed calls from the multiplex PCR reads with MiXCR, one row per CDR3 protein. The sample yields hundreds of thousands of distinct CDR3 sequences, over 15% seen once. This CDR3 has 14 amino acids. From germline, CDR1 is ENHRY and CDR2 SYGVKD. V was pared by 6 bases and J by 7 bases, with 8 bases of the junction left unmatched.

The TCR sequence derives from a woman younger than 30 with Graves' hyperthyroidism. Material: blood. The chain carries TRBV10-3 and TRBJ1-1, with TRBD1 identical over 10 bases. The CDR3 DNA follows: TGTGCCATCAGCCCCGGGACAGGGGAGGGTGAAGCTTTCTTT. This encodes CAISPGTGEGEAFF.